Here is one TCR beta chain with its context. Its matching antigen is unknown. This sample was included in a study of siplizumab effects on memory and regulatory T cells. The study's findings and limits: Major contributors to the alloresponse seemed to be naive T cells, which also appeared more diverse than memory cells.

The table came from immunoSEQ multiplex PCR; TCRdb's copy has only in-frame clones and leaves some out. The sample carries tens of thousands of clones, approximately 88% recorded once. The CDR3 extends over 12 amino acids. Germline V gene data show CDR1 as SGHTA and CDR2 as FQGTGA. Trimming took 5 bases from V and 9 from J, leaving 12 bases between them. This clonotype was obtained from a human donor in good health. Sequenced sample: Tregs sorted from blood. The V call is TRBV7-3, the J call TRBJ2-3; D uncertain. The CDR3 loop reads CASSPDRRTQYF. DNA for the CDR3: TGTGCCAGCAGCCCCGATAGGCGAACGCAGTATTTT.